Below, 24 T cell receptor beta chains from the same sample are listed, as sequenced in a study of vaccination effects on CD4 cells after COVID-19. TCRdb's table, derived via immunoSEQ multiplex PCR, lists solely in-frame clones and lacks some. Of fewer than 75,000 clones in the sample, over 60% were seen once. Upon completion of about ten days in culture, CD4+ T cells were isolated. These TCRs are of unknown antigen specificity. The sequences come from CD4+ T cells from PBMCs cultured without peptide, collected before COVID-19 vaccination. The receptors derive from a human donor who received a COVID-19 vaccine.

This chain links TRBV2 with TRBJ2-5; D is perhaps TRBD1 (8 bases). V was pared by 9 bases and J by 2 bases, with 16 bases between. The CDR3 is 14 residues long. CDR1 SNHLY and CDR2 FYNNEI come from the germline V gene. The CDR3 spells CASKTGDYQETQYF. Here the CDR3 DNA reads TGTGCCAGTAAGACAGGGGACTATCAAGAGACCCAGTACTTC.

The chain has TRBV24-1 and TRBJ1-2, with D perhaps matching TRBD1 (5 bases). CDR3 length equals 15 residues. The germline V gene has CDR1 KGHDR and CDR2 SFDVKD. V lost 3 bases and J lost 1, with 11 bases in between. The CDR3 DNA follows: TGTGCCACCAGTGATCCGGGACGGAATAACTATGGCTACACCTTC. Amino acids: CATSDPGRNNYGYTF.

The V call is TRBV18, the J call TRBJ2-6; 8 bases match TRBD2. The V gene end was trimmed by 0 bases and the J gene end by 0 bases; junction bases not matched to a gene: 7. This CDR3 contains 19 residues. Looked up from germline, CDR1 is KGHSH and CDR2 is LQKENI. The CDR3 spells CASSPPGGGPYSGANVLTF. Here the CDR3 DNA reads TGTGCCAGCTCACCACCGGGCGGGGGGCCCTACTCTGGGGCCAACGTCCTGACTTTC.

This sequence joins TRBV5-1 and TRBJ2-2, with TRBD1 as a possible D gene (6 bases). This CDR3 comprises 16 residues. Germline assignment: CDR1 SGHRS and CDR2 YFSETQ. V lost 1 base, J lost 4 bases, and 14 bases lay in between. As DNA, the CDR3 is TGCGCCAGCAGCTTGCTCTCAGGGGCTGGCACCGGGGAGCTGTTTTTT. Its protein product is CASSLLSGAGTGELFF.

The J gene is TRBJ2-5, the V gene TRBV12-5; D unresolved. The V gene's germline CDR1 is LGHNT and CDR2 FRNRAP. The CDR3 consists of 13 residues. V was trimmed by 3 bases and J by 5 bases, leaving 10 bases between them. The CDR3 DNA reads TGTGCTAGTGGTTTCCACACTGTCGAGACCCAGTACTTC. Amino acid sequence: CASGFHTVETQYF.

V gene TRBV5-1 combines with J gene TRBJ2-2, with 11 bases that match TRBD2. Germline values: CDR1 SGHRS, CDR2 YFSETQ. CDR3 length equals 16 residues. V shed 2 bases and J 2 bases; nucleotides not matched to a gene: 2. The CDR3 DNA is TGCGCCAGCAGCTTTAGCGGGGGGGCAAACACCGGGGAGCTGTTTTTT. As protein: CASSFSGGANTGELFF.

The chain uses TRBV2 and TRBJ2-3; D ambiguous. Trimming removed 5 bases from V and 3 bases from J, with 12 bases in between. The V gene's germline CDR1 is SNHLY and CDR2 FYNNEI. The CDR3 totals 14 residues. The chain's CDR3 is CASSSLGRTDTQYF. CDR3 sequence (DNA): TGTGCCAGCAGTTCCCTAGGCAGAACAGATACGCAGTATTTT.

The V and J genes are TRBV18 and TRBJ2-3; D unclear. This CDR3 contains 15 residues. Germline V CDR1 and CDR2: KGHSH, LQKENI. With 0 bases removed from V and 5 bases from J, the gap between germline ends came to 12 bases. DNA for the CDR3: TGTGCCAGCTCACCACCGTCCCGGGTTGGAGATACGCAGTATTTT. It encodes CASSPPSRVGDTQYF.

V and J are TRBV7-8 and TRBJ1-1, with a weak D call TRBD1 (5 bases). The germline V gene has CDR1 SGHVS and CDR2 FQNEAQ. The CDR3 extends over 12 amino acids. Deletions cut 5 bases from V and 10 bases from J, with 14 bases between. This CDR3 is CASSPGGTRAFF. DNA for the CDR3: TGTGCCAGCAGCCCTGGGGGAACAAGAGCTTTCTTT. The full variable domain, completed using reference TRBV7-8 and TRBJ1-1, is GAGVSQSPRYKVAKRGQDVALRCDPISGHVSLFWYQQALGQGPEFLTYFQNEAQLDKSGLPSDRFFAERPEGSVSTLKIQRTQQEDSAVYLCASSPGGTRAFFGQGTRLTVV.

The V and J genes are TRBV5-8 and TRBJ2-3; D is possibly TRBD2 (6 bases). Trimming removed 4 bases at V and 4 bases at J, with 10 bases between. Germline V gene data show CDR1 as SGHTS and CDR2 as YDEGEE. CDR3 length: 13 amino acids. This chain's CDR3 is CASSRDFPDTQYF. The DNA of the CDR3 is TGTGCCAGCAGCCGGGACTTCCCAGATACGCAGTATTTT.

This rearrangement joins TRBV24-1 to TRBJ1-5; perhaps TRBD1 as D (5 bases). V was cut by 3 bases and J by 3 bases, with 17 bases left in between. There are 17 residues in the CDR3. Looked up from germline, CDR1 is KGHDR and CDR2 is SFDVKD. The CDR3 is CATSDPRAGIFNQPQHF. The CDR3 nucleotides are TGTGCCACCAGTGATCCCAGGGCAGGGATCTTCAATCAGCCCCAGCATTTT.

The chain carries TRBV21-1 and TRBJ2-2; the listed D gene, TRBD1, was not tested against the DNA. TRBV21-1 is a pseudogene locus. The CDR3 extends over 18 amino acids. As DNA, the CDR3 is TGTGCCAGCAGCCGCTTCAGGGACAGTCACAAGAACACCGGGGAGCTGTTTTTT. Amino acid sequence: CASSRFRDSHKNTGELFF.

This sequence joins TRBV5-1 and TRBJ2-7; TRBD2 matches at 8 bases. The trim removed 2 bases at V and 6 bases at J, leaving 7 bases unmatched. Looked up from germline, CDR1 is SGHRS and CDR2 is YFSETQ. This CDR3 comprises 14 residues. The CDR3 sequence is CASSLSGGLGEQYV. The CDR3 DNA sequence: TGCGCCAGCAGCTTATCGGGGGGGCTCGGCGAGCAGTACGTC.

The chain joins TRBV5-1 to TRBJ1-1; possible D gene TRBD1, 6 bases. The V end lost 5 bases, the J end lost 7 bases, and 18 bases lay between the germline ends. The germline gives CDR1 SGHRS, CDR2 YFSETQ. The CDR3 runs to 14 residues. This CDR3 reads CASRPLGGQGEAFF. The CDR3 bases are TGCGCCAGCAGGCCCTTGGGGGGGCAGGGTGAAGCTTTCTTT.

About this clone itself: The identical CDR3 is also encoded by other nucleotide sequences in the sample. The rearrangement links TRBV7-2 to TRBJ1-2; 7 nucleotides align to TRBD1. V gave up 5 bases and J gave up 5 bases; unmatched junction bases: 2. Germline V gene lookup returns CDR1 SGHTA and CDR2 FQGNSA. The CDR3 spans 12 residues. CDR3 nucleotide sequence: TGTGCCAGCAGCACGACAGGGTATGGCTACACCTTC. Its protein is CASSTTGYGYTF.

CDR3 in amino acids: CSARVSYEQYV. For the CDR3, the DNA is TGCAGTGCTAGAGTGTCTTACGAGCAGTACGTC. The chain joins TRBV20-1 to TRBJ2-7; no firm D call. Trimming pared 1 base from V and 4 bases from J, leaving 5 bases between. The CDR3 extends over 11 amino acids. Germline loops: CDR1 DFQATT, CDR2 SNEGSKA (reference sequence).

The chain has TRBV6-5 and TRBJ2-3; D remains unclear. The CDR3 sequence is 12 residues long. Germline assignment: CDR1 MNHEY and CDR2 SVGAGI. Trimming cost V 4 bases and J 4 bases, with 6 bases left between them. The CDR3 region is CASSSHADTQYF. The CDR3 DNA reads TGTGCCAGCAGTTCTCATGCAGATACGCAGTATTTT.

V and J are TRBV2 and TRBJ2-5, with D possibly TRBD1 on 6 matching bases. In germline, CDR1 is SNHLY, CDR2 FYNNEI. V lost 1 base and J lost 9, with 18 bases in between. The CDR3 is made up of 15 amino acids. The CDR3 spells CASSEERQGLGAQYF. The CDR3 nucleotides read TGTGCCAGCAGTGAAGAACGGCAGGGGCTAGGGGCCCAGTACTTC.

This clone was counted between two and nine times. The chain recombines TRBV7-3 with TRBJ2-2; D not resolved. The CDR3 is made up of 14 amino acids. Germline values: CDR1 SGHTA, CDR2 FQGTGA. Trimming stripped 4 bases from V and 6 bases from J, with 12 bases between. This CDR3 is CASSSKAGAGELFF. CDR3 DNA: TGTGCCAGCAGCTCAAAGGCCGGTGCCGGGGAGCTGTTTTTT. The full variable domain, completed using reference TRBV7-3 and TRBJ2-2, is GAGVSQTPSNKVTEKGKYVELRCDPISGHTALYWYRQSLGQGPEFLIYFQGTGAADDSGLPNDRFFAVRPEGSVSTLKIQRTERGDSAVYLCASSSKAGAGELFFGEGSRLTVL.

This clone was counted only a few times. The V and J genes are TRBV12-3 or TRBV12-4 and TRBJ1-5; 7 bases match TRBD1. V was clipped by 8 bases and J by 7 bases; unmatched bases: 8. This CDR3 comprises 13 residues. The CDR3 sequence: CASSTGPNQPQHF. The CDR3 DNA is TGTGCCAGCTCGACAGGGCCGAACCAGCCCCAGCATTTT.

The rearrangement joins TRBV11-3 to TRBJ2-3; D might be TRBD1 (5 bases). Germline CDR1 and CDR2: SGHNT and YENEEA. The V end was cut by 5 bases, the J end by 1 base, with 10 bases between. The CDR3 extends over 14 amino acids. In DNA form, the CDR3 reads TGTGCCAGCAGCCCGAGACAGCGCACAGATACGCAGTATTTT. This translates into CASSPRQRTDTQYF.

This clone was counted a few times. J is TRBJ2-5 and V is TRBV28, with D perhaps given as TRBD1 or TRBD2 (5 bases each). Germline V lookup: CDR1 MDHEN, CDR2 SYDVKM. The CDR3 loop spans 14 amino acids. V dropped 6 bases and J dropped 4 bases, with 15 bases sitting between them. CDR3 in DNA: TGTGCCAGCAGCAGTGTGGGGGTTCGAGAGACCCAGTACTTC. As protein: CASSSVGVRETQYF.

This rearrangement joins TRBV15 to TRBJ1-2; a weak D match, TRBD1 (5 bases). This CDR3 has 15 residues. Germline V gene sequence: CDR1 LNHNV, CDR2 YYDKDF (reference sequence). Trimming stripped 5 bases from V and 4 bases from J, with 17 bases between. CDR3 sequence: CATSYPRDGLYGYTF. The CDR3 nucleotides are TGTGCCACCAGCTACCCACGGGACGGCCTCTATGGCTACACCTTC.

J is TRBJ2-3 and V is TRBV7-9, with 8 bases lining up with TRBD1. J was trimmed by 5 bases and V by 5 bases; bases with no gene match: 15. This CDR3 is 17 amino acids long. The germline gives CDR1 SEHNR, CDR2 FQNEAQ (reference sequence). CDR3 DNA: TGTGCCAGCAGCCCAGGGACCCGGGACAGGAGACAAGATACGCAGTATTTT. Translated, it gives CASSPGTRDRRQDTQYF.